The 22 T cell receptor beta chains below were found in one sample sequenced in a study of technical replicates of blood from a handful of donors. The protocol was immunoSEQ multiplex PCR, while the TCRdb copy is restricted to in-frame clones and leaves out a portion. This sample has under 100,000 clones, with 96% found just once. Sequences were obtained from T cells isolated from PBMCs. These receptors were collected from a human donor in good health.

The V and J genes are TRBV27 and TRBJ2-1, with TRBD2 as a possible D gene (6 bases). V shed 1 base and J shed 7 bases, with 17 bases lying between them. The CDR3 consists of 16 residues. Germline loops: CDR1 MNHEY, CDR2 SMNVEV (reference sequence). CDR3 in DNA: TGTGCCAGCAGTTTATACCAGCCTACTCGGGGGAATGAGCAGTTCTTC. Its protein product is CASSLYQPTRGNEQFF.

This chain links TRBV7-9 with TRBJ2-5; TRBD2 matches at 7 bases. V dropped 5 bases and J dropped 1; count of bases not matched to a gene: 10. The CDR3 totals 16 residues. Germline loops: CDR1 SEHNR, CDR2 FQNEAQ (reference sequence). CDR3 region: CASSPRAGTTQETQYF. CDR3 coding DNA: TGTGCCAGCAGCCCTCGGGCCGGGACTACCCAAGAGACCCAGTACTTC. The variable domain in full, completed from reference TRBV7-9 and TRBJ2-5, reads DTGVSQNPRHKITKRGQNVTFRCDPISEHNRLYWYRQTLGQGPEFLTYFQNEAQLEKSRLLSDRFSAERPKGSFSTLEIQRTEQGDSAMYLCASSPRAGTTQETQYFGPGTRLLVL.

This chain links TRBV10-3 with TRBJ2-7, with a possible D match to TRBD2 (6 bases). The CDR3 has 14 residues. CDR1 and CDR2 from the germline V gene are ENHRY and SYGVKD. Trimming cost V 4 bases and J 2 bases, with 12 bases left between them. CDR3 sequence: CAISGGVAPYEQYF. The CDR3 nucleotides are TGTGCCATCAGTGGGGGGGTGGCCCCCTACGAGCAGTACTTC.

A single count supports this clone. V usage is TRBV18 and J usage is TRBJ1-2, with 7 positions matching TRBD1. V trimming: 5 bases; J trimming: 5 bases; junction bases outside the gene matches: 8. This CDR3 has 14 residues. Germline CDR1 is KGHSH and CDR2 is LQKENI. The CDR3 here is CASSSTGSGYGYTF. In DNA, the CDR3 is TGTGCCAGCTCATCGACAGGGTCAGGGTATGGCTACACCTTC.

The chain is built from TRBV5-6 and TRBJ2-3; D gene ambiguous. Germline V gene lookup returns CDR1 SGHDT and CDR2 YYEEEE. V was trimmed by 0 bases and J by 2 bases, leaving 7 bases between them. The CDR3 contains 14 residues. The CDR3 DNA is TGTGCCAGCAGCTTGGGGTTGGCCACAGATACGCAGTATTTT. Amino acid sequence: CASSLGLATDTQYF. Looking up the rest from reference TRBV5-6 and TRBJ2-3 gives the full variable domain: DAGVTQSPTHLIKTRGQQVTLRCSPKSGHDTVSWYQQALGQGPQFIFQYYEEEERQRGNFPDRFSGHQFPNYSSELNVNALLLGDSALYLCASSLGLATDTQYFGPGTRLTVL.

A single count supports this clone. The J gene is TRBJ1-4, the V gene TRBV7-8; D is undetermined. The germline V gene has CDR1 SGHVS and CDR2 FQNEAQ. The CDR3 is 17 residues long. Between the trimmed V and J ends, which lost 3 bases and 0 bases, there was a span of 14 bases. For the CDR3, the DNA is TGTGCCAGCAGCTTGCGGTTAGACGTCGCAACTAATGAAAAACTGTTTTTT. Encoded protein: CASSLRLDVATNEKLFF.

The CDR3 region has the DNA TGTGCCAGCAGTGAAAATATGGGACTAGCGAGGGAGCAGTACTTC. It yields the protein CASSENMGLAREQYF. V usage is TRBV28 and J usage is TRBJ2-7; 10 bases agree with TRBD2. The length of the CDR3 is 15 residues. Germline-derived CDR1 and CDR2 are MDHEN and SYDVKM. Trimming at V came to 5 bases and at J to 7 bases, leaving 11 bases not matched to a gene.

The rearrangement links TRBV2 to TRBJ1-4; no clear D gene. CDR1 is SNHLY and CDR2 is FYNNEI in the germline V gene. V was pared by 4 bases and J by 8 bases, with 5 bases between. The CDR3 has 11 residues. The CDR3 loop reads CASSAGEKLFF. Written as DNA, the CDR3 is TGTGCCAGCAGTGCTGGCGAAAAACTGTTTTTT.

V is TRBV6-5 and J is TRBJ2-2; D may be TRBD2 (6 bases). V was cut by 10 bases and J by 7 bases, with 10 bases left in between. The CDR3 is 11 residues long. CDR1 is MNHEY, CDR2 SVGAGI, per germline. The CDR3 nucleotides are TGTGCCACCAAGGGAGGCGGGGAGCTGTTTTTT. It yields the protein CATKGGGELFF.

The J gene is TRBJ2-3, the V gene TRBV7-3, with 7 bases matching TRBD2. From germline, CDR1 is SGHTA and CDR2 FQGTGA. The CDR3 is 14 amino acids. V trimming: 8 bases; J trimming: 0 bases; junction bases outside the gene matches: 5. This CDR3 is CASQKAGSTDTQYF. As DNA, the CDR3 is TGTGCCAGCCAGAAAGCGGGAAGCACAGATACGCAGTATTTT.

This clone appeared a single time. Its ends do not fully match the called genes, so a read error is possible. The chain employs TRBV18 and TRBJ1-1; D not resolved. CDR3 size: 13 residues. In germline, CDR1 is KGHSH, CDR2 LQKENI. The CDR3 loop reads CASSLTKSTEVFF. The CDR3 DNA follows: TGTGCCAGCTCACTTACGAAGAGCACTGAAGTTTTCTTT. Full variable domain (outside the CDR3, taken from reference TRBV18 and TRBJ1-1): NAGVMQNPRHLVRRRGQEARLRCSPMKGHSHVYWYRQLPEEGLKFMVYLQKENIIDESGMPKERFSAEFPKEGPSILRIQQVVRGDSAAYFCASSLTKSTEVFFGQGTRLTVV.

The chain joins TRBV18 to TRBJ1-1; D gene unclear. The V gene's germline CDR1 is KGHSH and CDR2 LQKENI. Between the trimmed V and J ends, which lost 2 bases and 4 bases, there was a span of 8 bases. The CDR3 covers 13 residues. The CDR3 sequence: CASSPVPFTEAFF. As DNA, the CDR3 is TGTGCCAGCTCACCAGTTCCTTTCACTGAAGCTTTCTTT.

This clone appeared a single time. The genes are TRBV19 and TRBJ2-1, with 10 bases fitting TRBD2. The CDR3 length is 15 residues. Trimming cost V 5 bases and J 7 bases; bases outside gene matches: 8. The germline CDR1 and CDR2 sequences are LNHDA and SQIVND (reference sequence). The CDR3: CASSLVPGLANEQFF. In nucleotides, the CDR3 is TGTGCCAGTAGTCTAGTTCCGGGACTAGCGAATGAGCAGTTCTTC.

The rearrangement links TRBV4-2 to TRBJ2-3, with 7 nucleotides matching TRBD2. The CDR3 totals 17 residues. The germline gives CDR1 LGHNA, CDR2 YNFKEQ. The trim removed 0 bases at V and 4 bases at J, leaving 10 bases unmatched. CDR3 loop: CASSQDYAGASADTQYF. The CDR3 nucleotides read TGTGCCAGCAGCCAAGATTATGCGGGAGCCAGCGCAGATACGCAGTATTTT.

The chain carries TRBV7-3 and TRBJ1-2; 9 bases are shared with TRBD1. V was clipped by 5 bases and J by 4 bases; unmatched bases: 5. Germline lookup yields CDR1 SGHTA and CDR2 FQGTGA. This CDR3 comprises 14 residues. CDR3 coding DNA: TGTGCCAGCAGCGAGACAGGGGGGGCCTATGGCTACACCTTC. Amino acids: CASSETGGAYGYTF.

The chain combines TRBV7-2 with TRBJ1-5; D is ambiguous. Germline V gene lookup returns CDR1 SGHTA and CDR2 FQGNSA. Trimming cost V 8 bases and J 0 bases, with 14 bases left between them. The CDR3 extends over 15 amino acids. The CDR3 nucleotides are TGTGCCAGCGCCCAAGGACTGAATAGCAATCAGCCCCAGCATTTT. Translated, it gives CASAQGLNSNQPQHF.

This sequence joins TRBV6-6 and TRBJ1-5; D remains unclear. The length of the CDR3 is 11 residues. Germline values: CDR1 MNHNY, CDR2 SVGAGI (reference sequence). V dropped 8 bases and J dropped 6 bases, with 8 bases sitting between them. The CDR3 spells CASGQGQPQHF. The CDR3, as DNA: TGTGCCAGCGGGCAAGGTCAGCCCCAGCATTTT.

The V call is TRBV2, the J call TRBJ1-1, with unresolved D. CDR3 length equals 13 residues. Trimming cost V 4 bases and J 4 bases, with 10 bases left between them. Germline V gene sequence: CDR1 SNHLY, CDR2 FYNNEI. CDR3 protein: CASSGPLGTEAFF. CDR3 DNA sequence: TGTGCCAGCAGTGGTCCCCTCGGCACTGAAGCTTTCTTT.

The CDR3 region is CASSFGLQSRGVGYTF. The CDR3 DNA sequence: TGTGCCAGCAGTTTCGGTTTACAGAGCAGGGGAGTGGGCTACACCTTC. This chain uses TRBV28 with TRBJ1-2; a weak D match, TRBD1 (6 bases). The CDR3 runs to 16 residues. Germline CDR1 MDHEN, CDR2 SYDVKM. V was cut by 3 bases and J by 8 bases, with 22 bases left in between.

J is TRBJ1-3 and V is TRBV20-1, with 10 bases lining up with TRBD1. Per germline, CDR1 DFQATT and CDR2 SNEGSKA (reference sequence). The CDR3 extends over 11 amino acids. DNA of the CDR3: TGCGTTGGACAGGGGGAAAACACCATATATTTT. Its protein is CVGQGENTIYF.

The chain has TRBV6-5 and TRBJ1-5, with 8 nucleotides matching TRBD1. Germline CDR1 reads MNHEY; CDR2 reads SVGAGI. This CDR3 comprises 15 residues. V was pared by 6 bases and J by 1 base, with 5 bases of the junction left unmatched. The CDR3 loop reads CASREDRVSNQPQHF. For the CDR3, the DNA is TGTGCCAGCAGAGAGGACAGGGTGAGCAATCAGCCCCAGCATTTT.

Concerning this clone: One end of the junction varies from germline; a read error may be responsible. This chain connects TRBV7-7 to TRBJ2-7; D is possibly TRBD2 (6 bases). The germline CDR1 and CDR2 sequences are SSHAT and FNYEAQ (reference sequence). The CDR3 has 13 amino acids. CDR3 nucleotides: TGTGCTAGCAGCTTAGAACCGGGGGACGAGCAGTACTTC. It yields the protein CASSLEPGDEQYF.